This T cell receptor beta chain originates from a study of blood T cells in healthy people across ages. Primed by a sample-barcoded 5' primer and a J-beta primer mix, a second PCR proceeded for about 7 to 11 cycles. Tagging of each cDNA molecule was performed by a template-switch adaptor with 12 random nucleotides. In TCRdb, the 5' RACE reads were re-called with MiXCR into one record per CDR3 protein. The data hold 600,000 to 1,000,000 distinct CDR3 sequences, with around 25% observed a single time. CDR3 length equals 15 residues. CDR1 is LGHNA and CDR2 is YSLEER in the germline V gene. V lost 6 bases, J lost 1 base, and 12 bases lay in between. Healthy individuals of Caucasian origin from Russia, aged 6 to 90, served as donors. The data were also submitted as part of a second study, on T cells of mothers and their children. That work adds: Every mother supplied over 9.5 million TCR beta CDR3 reads and every child 2.5 million to 3.5 million. The analysis detected no persistent microchimeric T cell clones.

The chain employs TRBV4-3 and TRBJ2-2, with a possible D match to TRBD2 (5 bases). This sequence originates from a boy under 18 in good health. Specimen: blood. Written as DNA, the CDR3 is TGCGCCAGCAGGGCGGACCGGGGGAACACCGGGGAGCTGTTTTTT. Its translation is CASRADRGNTGELFF.